A selection of T cell receptor beta chains follows, all from one sample in a study of cytomegalovirus exposure and HLA in healthy donors. The data were produced by immunoSEQ multiplex PCR, yet TCRdb's version contains in-frame clones alone and is incomplete. The table lists 180,000 or so clones, roughly 88% of them singletons, with about 9.3% in the top ten. The sample was PBMCs. The source is a man between 18 and 35 years old in good health and CMV-seropositive. CDR3s include the opening cysteine and the closing phenylalanine or tryptophan. The D gene is left open where the match is weak. Size is stated for part of the rows, as once, few or many counts, or as a class when the clone is expanded.

d_call,j_call,clone_size,v_call,cdr3_nt,cdr3_aa
-,TRBJ1-2,-,TRBV27,TGTGCCAGCAGTCCGAGGGGACAAAACTATGGCTACACCTTC,CASSPRGQNYGYTF
-,TRBJ1-5,-,TRBV7-2,TGTGCCAGCAGCTTAGAGGCAGGGTGGAGCAATCAGCCCCAGCATTTT,CASSLEAGWSNQPQHF
TRBD2,TRBJ2-7,-,TRBV5-1,TGCGCCAGCAGCACATGGACTAGCGGGGGGTTTTACGAGCAGTACTTC,CASSTWTSGGFYEQYF
TRBD1,TRBJ2-2,-,TRBV6-5,TGTGCCAGCAGTTCCCCCGGGACAGCTCACACCGGGGAGCTGTTTTTT,CASSSPGTAHTGELFF
-,TRBJ1-4,-,TRBV14,TGTGCCAGCAGCCAGCCGCAGCAGGGTCCTAATGAAAAACTGTTTTTT,CASSQPQQGPNEKLFF
TRBD1,TRBJ2-7,-,TRBV6-5,TGTGCCAGCAGTTACGGCCCCAGGGGGAAGACCTACGAGCAGTACTTC,CASSYGPRGKTYEQYF
-,TRBJ1-1,-,TRBV9,TGTGCCAGCAGCGTAGCGGCAGGTTCCACTGAAGCTTTCTTT,CASSVAAGSTEAFF
TRBD1,TRBJ1-4,-,TRBV25-1,TGTGCCAGCGGGGGGACAGGGGAAAATGAAAAACTGTTTTTT,CASGGTGENEKLFF
-,TRBJ1-2,-,TRBV7-2,TGTGCCAGCAGCTCAGGGGACTATGGCTACACCTTC,CASSSGDYGYTF
TRBD2,TRBJ2-5,-,TRBV4-3,TGCGCCAGCAGCCAAGTCACCGGGACTAGAGAGACCCAGTACTTC,CASSQVTGTRETQYF
TRBD2,TRBJ2-7,-,TRBV9,TGTGCCAGCAGCGTAGGTGCGGGGGTTGTCTACGAGCAGTACTTC,CASSVGAGVVYEQYF
-,TRBJ1-3,-,TRBV19,TGTGCCAGTAGTATTTTGACAGATGGAAACACCATATATTTT,CASSILTDGNTIYF
TRBD1,TRBJ1-2,-,TRBV6-5,TGTGCCAGCAGTCGACAGGGGAACTATGGCTACACCTTC,CASSRQGNYGYTF
TRBD2,TRBJ2-7,once,TRBV6-5,TGTGCCAGCAGTTACTCTTCTAGCGGGACTACTTACGAGCAGTACTTC,CASSYSSSGTTYEQYF